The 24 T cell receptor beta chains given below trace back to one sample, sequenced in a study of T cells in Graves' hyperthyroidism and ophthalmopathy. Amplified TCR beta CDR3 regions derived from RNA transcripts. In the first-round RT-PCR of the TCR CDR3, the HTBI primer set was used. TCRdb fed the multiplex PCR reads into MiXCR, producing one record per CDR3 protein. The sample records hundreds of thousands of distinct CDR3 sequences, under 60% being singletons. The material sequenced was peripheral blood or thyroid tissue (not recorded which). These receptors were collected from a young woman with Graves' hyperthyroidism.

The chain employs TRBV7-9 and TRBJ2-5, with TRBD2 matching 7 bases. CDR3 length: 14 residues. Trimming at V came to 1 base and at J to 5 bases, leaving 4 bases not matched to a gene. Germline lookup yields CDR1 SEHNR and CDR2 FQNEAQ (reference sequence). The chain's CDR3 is CASSLVASGETQYF. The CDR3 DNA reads TGTGCCAGCAGCTTAGTGGCTAGCGGTGAGACCCAGTACTTC. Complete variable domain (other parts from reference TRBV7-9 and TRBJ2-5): DTGVSQNPRHKITKRGQNVTFRCDPISEHNRLYWYRQTLGQGPEFLTYFQNEAQLEKSRLLSDRFSAERPKGSFSTLEIQRTEQGDSAMYLCASSLVASGETQYFGPGTRLLVL.

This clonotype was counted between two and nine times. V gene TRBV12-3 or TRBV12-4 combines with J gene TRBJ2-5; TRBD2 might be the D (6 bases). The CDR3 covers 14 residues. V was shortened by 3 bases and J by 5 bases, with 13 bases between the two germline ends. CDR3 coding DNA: TGTGCCAGCAGTTTTGTGTGGGAGGACGAGACCCAGTACTTC. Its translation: CASSFVWEDETQYF.

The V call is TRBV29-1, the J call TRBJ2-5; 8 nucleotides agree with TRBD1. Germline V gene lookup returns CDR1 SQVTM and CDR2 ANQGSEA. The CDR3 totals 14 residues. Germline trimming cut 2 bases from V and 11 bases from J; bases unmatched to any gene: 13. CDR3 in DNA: TGCAGCGTTGAACGAGGGACAGGATCAGATACGCAGTACTTC. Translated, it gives CSVERGTGSDTQYF.

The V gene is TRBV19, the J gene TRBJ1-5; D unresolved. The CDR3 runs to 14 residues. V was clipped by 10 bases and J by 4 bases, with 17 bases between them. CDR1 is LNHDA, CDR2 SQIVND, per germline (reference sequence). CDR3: CATVGGRENQPQHF. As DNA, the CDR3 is TGTGCCACCGTAGGAGGACGGGAAAATCAGCCCCAGCATTTT.

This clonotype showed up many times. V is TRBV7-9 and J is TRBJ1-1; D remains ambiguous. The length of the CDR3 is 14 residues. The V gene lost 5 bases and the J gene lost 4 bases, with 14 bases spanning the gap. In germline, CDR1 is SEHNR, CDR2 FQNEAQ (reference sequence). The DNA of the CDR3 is TGTGCCAGCAGCCAACCGGGATGGGGCACTGAAGCTTTCTTT. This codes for CASSQPGWGTEAFF.

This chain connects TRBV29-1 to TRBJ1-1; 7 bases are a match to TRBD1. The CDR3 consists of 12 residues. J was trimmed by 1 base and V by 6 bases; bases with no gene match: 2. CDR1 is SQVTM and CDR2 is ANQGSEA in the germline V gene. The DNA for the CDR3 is TGCAGCGTGCGGGACAGGAACACTGAAGCTTTCTTT. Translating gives CSVRDRNTEAFF.

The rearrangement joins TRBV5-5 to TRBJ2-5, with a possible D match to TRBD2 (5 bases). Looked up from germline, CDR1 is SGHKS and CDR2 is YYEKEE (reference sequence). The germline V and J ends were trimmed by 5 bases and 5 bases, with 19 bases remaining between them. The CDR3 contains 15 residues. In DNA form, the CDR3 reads TGTGCCAGCAGACCAGACCGGGGTCTAGGGGAGACCCAGTACTTC. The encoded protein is CASRPDRGLGETQYF.

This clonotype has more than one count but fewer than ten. In DNA, the CDR3 is TGTGCCAGCAGCGTAAGCTCTGGAAACACCATATATTTT. It is translated as CASSVSSGNTIYF. The chain couples TRBV9 to TRBJ1-3, with no clear D. The CDR3 loop spans 13 amino acids. Germline CDR1 SGDLS, CDR2 YYNGEE. V was cut by 1 base and J by 0 bases, with 2 bases left in between.

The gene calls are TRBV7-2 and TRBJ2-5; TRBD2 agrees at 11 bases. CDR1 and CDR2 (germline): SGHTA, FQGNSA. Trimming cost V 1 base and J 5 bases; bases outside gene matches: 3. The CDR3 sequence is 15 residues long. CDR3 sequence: CASSLGGLAEETQYF. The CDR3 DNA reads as TGTGCCAGCAGCTTAGGGGGACTAGCGGAGGAGACCCAGTACTTC. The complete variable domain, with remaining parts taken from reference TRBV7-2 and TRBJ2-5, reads GAGVSQSPSNKVTEKGKDVELRCDPISGHTALYWYRQSLGQGLEFLIYFQGNSAPDKSGLPSDRFSAERTGGSVSTLTIQRTQQEDSAVYLCASSLGGLAEETQYFGPGTRLLVL.

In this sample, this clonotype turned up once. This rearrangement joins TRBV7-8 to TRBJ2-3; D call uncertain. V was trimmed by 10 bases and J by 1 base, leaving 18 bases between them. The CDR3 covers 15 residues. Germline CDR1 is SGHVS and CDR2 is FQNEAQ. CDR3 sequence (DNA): TGTGCCATCAGTGAGACAAGCCTGGGCACAGATACGCAGTATTTT. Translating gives CAISETSLGTDTQYF.

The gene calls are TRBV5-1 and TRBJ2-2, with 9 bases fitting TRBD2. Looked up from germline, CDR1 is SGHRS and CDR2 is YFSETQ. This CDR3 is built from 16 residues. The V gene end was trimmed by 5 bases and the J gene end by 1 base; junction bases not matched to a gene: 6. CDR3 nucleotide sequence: TGCGCCAGCAGGCCACCTAGCGGGGTGAACACCGGGGAGCTGTTTTTT. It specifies CASRPPSGVNTGELFF. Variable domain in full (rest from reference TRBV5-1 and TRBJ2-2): KAGVTQTPRYLIKTRGQQVTLSCSPISGHRSVSWYQQTPGQGLQFLFEYFSETQRNKGNFPGRFSGRQFSNSRSEMNVSTLELGDSALYLCASRPPSGVNTGELFFGEGSRLTVL.

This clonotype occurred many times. The CDR3 DNA reads TGTGCCAGCAAGTTGGGGAACGGCGAGCAGTACTTC. Protein product: CASKLGNGEQYF. The chain combines TRBV6-5 with TRBJ2-7, with D unclear. V lost 7 bases to trimming and J lost 6 bases, with 13 bases between them. The germline gives CDR1 MNHEY, CDR2 SVGAGI. CDR3 length: 12 residues.

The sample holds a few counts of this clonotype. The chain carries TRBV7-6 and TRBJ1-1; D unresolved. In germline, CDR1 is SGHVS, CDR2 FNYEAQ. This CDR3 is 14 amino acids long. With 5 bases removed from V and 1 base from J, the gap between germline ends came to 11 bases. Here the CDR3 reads CASSQPLGNTEAFF. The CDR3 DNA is TGTGCCAGCAGCCAACCCTTGGGGAACACTGAAGCTTTCTTT.

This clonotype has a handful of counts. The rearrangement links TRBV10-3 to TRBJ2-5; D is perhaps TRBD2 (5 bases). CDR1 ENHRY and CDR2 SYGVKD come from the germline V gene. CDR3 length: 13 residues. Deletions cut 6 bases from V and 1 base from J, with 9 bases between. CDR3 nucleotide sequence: TGTGCCATCAGAGCGGACCCCCAAGAGACCCAGTACTTC. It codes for CAIRADPQETQYF.

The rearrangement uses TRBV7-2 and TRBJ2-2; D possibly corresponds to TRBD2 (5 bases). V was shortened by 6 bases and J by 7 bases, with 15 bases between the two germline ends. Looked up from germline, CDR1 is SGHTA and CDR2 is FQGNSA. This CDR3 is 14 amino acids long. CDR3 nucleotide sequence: TGTGCCAGCAGTTACCGGGGATCGGTCGGGGAGCTGTTTTTT. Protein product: CASSYRGSVGELFF.

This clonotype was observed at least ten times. The CDR3 here is CATSRSRRQAETGELFF. CDR3 in DNA: TGTGCCACCAGCAGATCGAGGAGGCAGGCTGAAACCGGGGAGCTGTTTTTT. The rearrangement joins TRBV15 to TRBJ2-2; a weak D match, TRBD2 (5 bases). Trimming took off 2 bases at V and 5 bases at J, with 18 bases between the two ends. This CDR3 contains 17 residues. In germline, CDR1 is LNHNV, CDR2 YYDKDF (reference sequence).

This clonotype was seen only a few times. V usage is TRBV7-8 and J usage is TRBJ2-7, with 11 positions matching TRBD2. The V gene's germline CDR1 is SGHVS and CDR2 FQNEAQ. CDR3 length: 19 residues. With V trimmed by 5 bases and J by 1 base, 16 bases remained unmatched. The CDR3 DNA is TGTGCCAGCAGCAAAACCGGGACTAGCGGTATTAGTTGGTCCTACGAGCAGTACTTC. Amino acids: CASSKTGTSGISWSYEQYF.

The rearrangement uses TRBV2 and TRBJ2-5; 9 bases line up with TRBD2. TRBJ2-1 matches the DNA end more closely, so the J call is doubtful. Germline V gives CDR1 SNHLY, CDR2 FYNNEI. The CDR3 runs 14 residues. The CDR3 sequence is CASMASGTYDEQFF. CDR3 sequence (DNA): TGTGCCAGCATGGCTAGCGGGACCTACGACGAGCAGTTCTTC.

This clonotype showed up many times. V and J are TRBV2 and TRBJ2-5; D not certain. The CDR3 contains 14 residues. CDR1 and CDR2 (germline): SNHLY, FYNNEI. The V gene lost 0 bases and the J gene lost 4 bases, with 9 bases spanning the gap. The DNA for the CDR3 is TGTGCCAGCAGTGAAGCGCGTGGTGGAGAGACCCAGTACTTC. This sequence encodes CASSEARGGETQYF.

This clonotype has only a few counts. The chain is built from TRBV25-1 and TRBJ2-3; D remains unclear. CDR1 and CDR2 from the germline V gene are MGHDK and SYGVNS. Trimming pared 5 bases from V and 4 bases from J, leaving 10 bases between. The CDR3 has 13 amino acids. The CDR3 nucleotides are TGTGCCAGCAGTACCTCCGGCGCAGATACGCAGTATTTT. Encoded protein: CASSTSGADTQYF.

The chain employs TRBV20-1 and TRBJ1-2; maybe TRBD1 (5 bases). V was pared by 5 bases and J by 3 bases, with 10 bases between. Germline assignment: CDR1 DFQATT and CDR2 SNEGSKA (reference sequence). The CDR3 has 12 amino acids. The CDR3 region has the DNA TGCAGTGCTGTACTGGGGGACTATGGCTACACCTTC. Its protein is CSAVLGDYGYTF.

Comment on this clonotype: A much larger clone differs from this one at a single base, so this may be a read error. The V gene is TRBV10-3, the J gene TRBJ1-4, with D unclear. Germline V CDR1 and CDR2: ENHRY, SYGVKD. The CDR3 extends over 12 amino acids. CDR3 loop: CAISDRNEKLVF. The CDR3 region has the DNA TGTGCCATCAGTGACCGGAATGAAAAACTGGTTTTT.

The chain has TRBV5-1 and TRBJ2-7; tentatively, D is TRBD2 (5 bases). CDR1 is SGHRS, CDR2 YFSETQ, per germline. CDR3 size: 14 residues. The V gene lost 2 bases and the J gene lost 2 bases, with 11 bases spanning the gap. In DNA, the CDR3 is TGCGCCAGCAGCTTTCGAGGGTCACCCTACGAGCAGTACTTC. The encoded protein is CASSFRGSPYEQYF.

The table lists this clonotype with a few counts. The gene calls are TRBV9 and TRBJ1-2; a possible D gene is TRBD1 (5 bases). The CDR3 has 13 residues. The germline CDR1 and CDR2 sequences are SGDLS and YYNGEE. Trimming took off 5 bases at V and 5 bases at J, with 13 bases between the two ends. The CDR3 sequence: CASSDGQGYGYTF. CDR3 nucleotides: TGTGCCAGCAGTGATGGGCAGGGATATGGCTACACCTTC.